This T cell receptor beta chain was obtained from a study of blood T cell repertoires in COVID-19. Study in general: The analysed material was cDNA or gDNA that came from T cells, B-cell-depleted T cells, or PBMCs.

Authors' processing steps: Scientists estimated how many nucleated cells there were by amplifying reference gene primers. Libraries were prepared by immunoSEQ multiplex PCR; TCRdb keeps only in-frame clonotypes and omits some of them. V, J and clone size were drawn from that table, and D and trimming were deduced from the DNA. The data contain roughly 80,000 clones, around 84% of them singletons. The CDR3 has 15 amino acids. Germline V gene data show CDR1 as SGHNT and CDR2 as YYREEE (reference sequence). The germline V and J ends were trimmed by 0 bases and 1 base, with 8 bases remaining between them.

The clonotype comes from a human donor in a cohort sampled during active COVID-19. Sequenced input: peripheral blood. The V call is TRBV5-4, the J call TRBJ2-4; D is uncertain. The CDR3 loop is CASSLAEAAKNIQYF. In DNA form, the CDR3 reads TGTGCCAGCAGCTTGGCCGAAGCTGCCAAAAACATTCAGTACTTC.